The 32 T cell receptor beta chains below come from one sample, sequenced in a study of kidney transplant recipient with SARS-CoV-2 infection. TCRdb passed the reads through MiXCR, listing each CDR3 protein once. The repertoire holds about 250,000 distinct CDR3 sequences, more than 25% seen once, with roughly 7% in the top ten. Specimen: a blood sample, collected at baseline and on roughly day 110 from a kidney transplant recipient. These receptor sequences come from a male patient between 25 and 39 years old who had COVID-19 and was a kidney transplant recipient. A share of the T cells may be of graft donor origin.

On this clonotype itself: The junction departs from the called germline gene at one end, perhaps through a read error. This CDR3 is CATSVASGSSCNEQFF. CDR3 in DNA: TGTGCCACCAGTGTTGCTAGCGGGAGCTCCTGCAATGAGCAGTTCTTC. This chain uses TRBV24-1 with TRBJ2-1; TRBD2 matches 10 bases. Per the germline V gene, CDR1 is KGHDR and CDR2 is SFDVKD. This CDR3 has 16 amino acids.

As regards this clonotype: This clone may be a read error of a much larger clone one base away. The chain links TRBV6-1 to TRBJ1-2; no clear D. CDR1 and CDR2 from the germline V gene are MNHNS and SASEGT. CDR3 length: 17 residues. With 5 bases removed from V and 4 bases from J, the gap between germline ends came to 23 bases. This chain's CDR3 is CASSIDRECGKTYGYTF. The DNA of the CDR3 is TGTGCCAGCAGTATCGATCGGGAATGTGGAAAGACCTATGGCTACACCTTC.

The gene calls are TRBV20-1 and TRBJ2-1; D gene ambiguous. The DNA end lines up better with TRBJ2-7; the J call may be wrong. Germline CDR1 is DFQATT and CDR2 is SNEGSKA (reference sequence). CDR3 length equals 14 residues. The CDR3, as DNA: TGCAGTGCCAGCCCTCGAAAGGGCTGCTACGAGCAGTACTTC. It is translated as CSASPRKGCYEQYF.

To note about this clonotype: A much larger clone differs from this one at a single base, so this may be a read error. The chain joins TRBV7-7 to TRBJ1-2; maybe TRBD1 (5 bases). From germline, CDR1 is SSHAT and CDR2 FNYEAQ (reference sequence). This CDR3 contains 17 residues. CDR3 residues: CTSSTTGKCRKTYGYTF. For the CDR3, the DNA is TGTACCAGCAGCACTACAGGTAAGTGCCGAAAGACCTATGGCTACACCTTC. Drawing the rest from reference TRBV7-7 and TRBJ1-2, the complete variable domain is GAGVSQSPRYKVTKRGQDVTLRCDPISSHATLYWYQQALGQGPEFLTYFNYEAQPDKSGLPSDRFSAERPEGSISTLTIQRTEQRDSAMYRCTSSTTGKCRKTYGYTFGSGTRLTVV.

The sample holds many counts of this clonotype. The chain has TRBV19 and TRBJ2-7; 7 bases are a match to TRBD2. Unmatched junction bases numbered 5, after V lost 1 base and J lost 5 bases. CDR3 size: 14 residues. Germline V gives CDR1 LNHDA, CDR2 SQIVND (reference sequence). CDR3 sequence (DNA): TGTGCCAGTAGTATAGGCGGGAGCGGAGACGAGCAGTACTTC. Translating it yields CASSIGGSGDEQYF.

Remarks on this clonotype: Being one base from a much bigger clone, this may be a read error. The V gene is TRBV7-1, the J gene TRBJ1-2; D is unresolved. TRBV7-1 is filed as an ORF, its function uncertain. This CDR3 spans 17 amino acids. CDR3 loop: CASSGKIHEGKTYGCTF. CDR3 DNA: TGTGCCAGCAGCGGGAAGATTCACGAGGGAAAGACCTATGGCTGCACCTTC.

Details on this clonotype: Relative to the germline gene, one junction end is altered; a read error may explain this. CDR3 sequence: CASGQGSGPTVSTDTQYF. The CDR3 DNA sequence: TGCGCCAGCGGCCAAGGCAGCGGACCTACCGTAAGCACAGATACGCAGTATTTT. V and J are TRBV4-1 and TRBJ2-3, with TRBD2 as a possible D gene (5 bases). Germline V lookup: CDR1 MGHRA, CDR2 YSYEKL. CDR3 length equals 18 residues.

This clonotype was recorded at least ten times. The DNA for the CDR3 is TGTGCCAGCAGGGCGGGGACAGGGGTAGAAAAACTGTTTTTT. Translation gives CASRAGTGVEKLFF. The chain uses TRBV12-3 or TRBV12-4 and TRBJ1-4; 10 bases align to TRBD1. The V gene end was trimmed by 6 bases and the J gene end by 8 bases; junction bases not matched to a gene: 6. CDR3 size: 14 residues.

This clonotype was found many times. The rearrangement uses TRBV7-9 and TRBJ2-7; 8 bases agree with TRBD2. Germline CDR1 reads SEHNR; CDR2 reads FQNEAQ (reference sequence). J was trimmed by 4 bases and V by 1 base; bases with no gene match: 6. The CDR3 runs 15 residues. The CDR3 loop is CASSLVSGRGYEQYF. As DNA, the CDR3 is TGTGCCAGCAGCTTAGTTTCCGGGAGGGGGTACGAGCAGTACTTC.

This clonotype was found many times. The chain has TRBV3-2 and TRBJ2-5; the table's D call, TRBD1, was not checked against the DNA. TRBV3-2 has pseudogene status. The CDR3 covers 14 residues. CDR3 DNA sequence: TGTGCCAGCAGCCCCCGGGGGAGACGCGAGACCCAGTACTTC. The encoded protein is CASSPRGRRETQYF.

This clonotype was observed at least ten times. The chain couples TRBV28 to TRBJ2-5; unclear D gene. Trimming stripped 5 bases from V and 5 bases from J, with 9 bases between. This CDR3 is built from 12 residues. Germline V CDR1 and CDR2: MDHEN, SYDVKM. As DNA, the CDR3 is TGTGCCAGCAGTCCCAGCCCGGAGACCCAGTACTTC. As protein: CASSPSPETQYF.

This clonotype was picked up a small number of times. This clone may be a read error of a much larger clone one base away. The rearrangement joins TRBV30 to TRBJ1-2; a weak D match, TRBD1 (5 bases). CDR3 length: 16 residues. V gave up 5 bases and J gave up 4 bases, with 23 bases separating them. Germline CDR1 is GTSNPN and CDR2 is SVGIG (reference sequence). In DNA, the CDR3 is TGTGCCTGGCGAAAGGGGCGTTATAGAAAGACCTATGGCTACACCTTC. It specifies CAWRKGRYRKTYGYTF.

In this sample, this clonotype turned up many times. The CDR3 protein is CASNVRSVRKTYGYTF. The DNA of the CDR3 is TGCGCCAGCAATGTGCGATCGGTTCGAAAGACCTATGGCTACACCTTC. The chain combines TRBV5-1 with TRBJ1-2; D ambiguous. With 6 bases removed from V and 4 bases from J, the gap between germline ends came to 22 bases. Germline values: CDR1 SGHRS, CDR2 YFSETQ. The CDR3 is made up of 16 amino acids.

This clonotype was picked up many times. The chain couples TRBV6-5 to TRBJ1-1; D might be TRBD1 (5 bases). CDR1 and CDR2 from the germline V gene are MNHEY and SVGAGI. There are 13 residues in the CDR3. Trimming shortened V by 7 bases and J by 6 bases, and 15 bases separated the two germline ends. CDR3 residues: CASNTGGRPEAFF. As DNA, the CDR3 is TGTGCCAGCAACACGGGGGGTAGGCCTGAAGCTTTCTTT.

This clonotype was recorded many times. V is TRBV12-3 or TRBV12-4 and J is TRBJ1-2; unclear D gene. CDR3 length: 17 amino acids. Trimming took off 5 bases at V and 4 bases at J, with 23 bases between the two ends. The CDR3 nucleotides read TGTGCCAGCAGTCACCACGACACAGCAGGAAAGACCTATGGCTACACCTTC. It specifies CASSHHDTAGKTYGYTF.

In this sample, this clonotype turned up many times. The V and J genes are TRBV10-1 and TRBJ1-1; perhaps TRBD1 as D (5 bases). The CDR3 spans 13 residues. Trimming pared 3 bases from V and 7 bases from J, leaving 12 bases between. Germline V CDR1 and CDR2: WNHNN, SYGVQD (reference sequence). The CDR3 nucleotides read TGCGCCAGCAGTGACCAGACAGCTGGTGAAGCTTTCTTT. It yields the protein CASSDQTAGEAFF.

This clonotype was found many times. The genes are TRBV6-1 and TRBJ1-2; D not certain. Germline-derived CDR1 and CDR2 are MNHNS and SASEGT. Trimming stripped 0 bases from V and 5 bases from J, with 10 bases between. CDR3 length equals 14 residues. CDR3 amino acids: CASSEARGRYGYTF. Written as DNA, the CDR3 is TGTGCCAGCAGTGAAGCCCGGGGAAGGTATGGCTACACCTTC.

This clonotype was seen repeatedly, ten times or more. This chain connects TRBV6-5 to TRBJ1-5, with a weak D call TRBD1 (6 bases). V lost 5 bases and J lost 7, with 15 bases in between. The germline gives CDR1 MNHEY, CDR2 SVGAGI. The CDR3 loop spans 14 amino acids. CDR3: CASSVQGTAQPQHF. The CDR3 bases are TGTGCCAGCAGTGTCCAGGGGACGGCGCAGCCCCAGCATTTT.

The V gene is TRBV20-1, the J gene TRBJ2-1; TRBD2 agrees at 7 bases. Losses at the gene ends were 0 bases for V and 0 bases for J; bases not matched to a gene: 5. Germline values: CDR1 DFQATT, CDR2 SNEGSKA (reference sequence). CDR3 length equals 16 residues. DNA for the CDR3: TGCAGTGCTAGAGATAATGGACTAGACTCCTACAATGAGCAGTTCTTC. As protein: CSARDNGLDSYNEQFF.

The chain recombines TRBV20-1 with TRBJ2-1; TRBD2 is a possible D gene (5 bases). Germline CDR1 reads DFQATT; CDR2 reads SNEGSKA (reference sequence). The CDR3 is 8 residues long. V dropped 7 bases and J dropped 10 bases, with 5 bases sitting between them. CDR3 in DNA: TGCAGTGTAGCGGAGCAGTTCTTC. Protein sequence: CSVAEQFF.

This clonotype was counted ten times or more. The rearrangement links TRBV12-3 or TRBV12-4 to TRBJ2-7; 8 bases align to TRBD1. This CDR3 comprises 15 residues. J was trimmed by 2 bases and V by 2 bases; bases with no gene match: 5. The CDR3 DNA reads as TGTGCCAGCAGTTTACTCGGGACAGGAGCCTACGAGCAGTACTTC. Protein: CASSLLGTGAYEQYF.

As for this clonotype: A read error is possible here, since a much larger clone lies one base away. The chain has TRBV11-2 and TRBJ1-2; no clear D gene. The germline V and J ends were trimmed by 5 bases and 4 bases, with 23 bases remaining between them. The CDR3 loop spans 17 amino acids. Germline CDR1 reads SGHAT; CDR2 reads FQNNGV. The CDR3, as DNA: TGTGCCAGCAGCATGCCGTTAACAAGCAGAAAGACCTATGGCTACACCTTC. Its protein product is CASSMPLTSRKTYGYTF.

This clonotype was detected ten times or more. The chain carries TRBV7-6 and TRBJ1-2; the D is unclear. Trimming removed 4 bases from V and 4 bases from J, with 22 bases in between. CDR1 and CDR2 (germline): SGHVS, FNYEAQ. This CDR3 region has 17 residues. CDR3 bases: TGTGCCAGCAGCTGCTTTTGTGAATCTCGAAAGACCTATGGCTACACCTTC. It yields the protein CASSCFCESRKTYGYTF.

Comment on this clonotype: A clone one base away is much larger, so this may be a read error. This is likely a read error, given that the CDR3 carries no conserved phenylalanine or tryptophan at its end. J is TRBJ1-2 and V is TRBV25-1; D possibly corresponds to TRBD1 (6 bases). Germline lookup yields CDR1 MGHDK and CDR2 SYGVNS. The CDR3 length is 13 residues. Trimming removed 2 bases at V and 7 bases at J, with 11 bases between. The CDR3 sequence is CASSERDIGGYTL. CDR3 in DNA: TGTGCCAGCAGTGAAAGGGACATCGGTGGCTACACCCTC.

A remark on this clonotype: This could be a read error, since a much larger clone is one nucleotide away. V and J are TRBV4-3 and TRBJ2-3; 7 bases agree with TRBD1. The last part of the DNA fits TRBJ2-5 better; the J call may be wrong. The CDR3 is 16 residues long. Germline V gives CDR1 LGHNA, CDR2 YSLEER. The CDR3 region has the DNA TGCACCAGCAGCCAGGGGGTAGACGGCAGGGGAGAGACCCAGTACTTC. Residues: CTSSQGVDGRGETQYF.

Remarks on this clonotype: Only one base separates this from a far larger clonotype, so it likely reflects a read error. This sequence joins TRBV5-6 and TRBJ2-7; D is uncertain. Germline V gives CDR1 SGHDT, CDR2 YYEEEE. The CDR3 has 13 amino acids. The DNA of the CDR3 is TGTACCAGCAGCCTGCTCGGATCCTACGAGCAGTACTTC. It yields the protein CTSSLLGSYEQYF. Drawing the rest from reference TRBV5-6 and TRBJ2-7, the complete variable domain is DAGVTQSPTHLIKTRGQQVTLRCSPKSGHDTVSWYQQALGQGPQFIFQYYEEEERQRGNFPDRFSGHQFPNYSSELNVNALLLGDSALYLCTSSLLGSYEQYFGPGTRLTVT.

There are many counts of this clonotype. This chain connects TRBV12-3 or TRBV12-4 to TRBJ1-2; D is unresolved. V lost 4 bases, J lost 8 bases, and 14 bases lay in between. The CDR3 totals 13 residues. CDR3: CASSSTGLGGYTF. The CDR3 DNA reads TGTGCCAGCAGTTCCACGGGCCTCGGGGGCTACACCTTC.

This clonotype has at least ten counts. The chain carries TRBV24-1 and TRBJ2-1; D possibly corresponds to TRBD2 (6 bases). Germline V CDR1 and CDR2: KGHDR, SFDVKD. Trimming shortened V by 1 base and J by 8 bases, and 14 bases separated the two germline ends. This CDR3 is 15 amino acids long. The CDR3 DNA reads as TGTGCCACCAGTGATTTTGGTGGGTCGGGGGATGAGCAGTTCTTC. Translation: CATSDFGGSGDEQFF.

This clonotype has a single count. Possible read error: a much larger clone is one base away. This chain joins TRBV5-4 and TRBJ2-7; D possibly corresponds to TRBD1 (6 bases). Trimming took 4 bases from V and 5 from J, leaving 13 bases between them. Germline V lookup: CDR1 SGHNT, CDR2 YYREEE (reference sequence). CDR3 size: 13 residues. In nucleotides, the CDR3 is TGTGCCAGCAGCCCCGGCAGGGGTGACGAGCAGTACTTC. Translated: CASSPGRGDEQYF.

As to this clonotype: A read error likely explains this, since a far larger clone differs by one base. V is TRBV3-1 and J is TRBJ2-3; unclear D gene. The J call is uncertain, as TRBJ2-5 better fits the DNA end. The germline CDR1 and CDR2 sequences are LGHDT and YNNKEL (reference sequence). This CDR3 has 17 amino acids. The CDR3 DNA reads as TGTGCCAGCAGCGTTTTGATTCCCATTTCTTTCTCTGAGGCCCAGTACTTC. Residues: CASSVLIPISFSEAQYF.

As concerns this clonotype: A much larger clone lies one base from this, so it may be a read error. The V call is TRBV7-9, the J call TRBJ2-1; 11 nucleotides agree with TRBD2. V was pared by 9 bases and J by 3 bases, with 10 bases of the junction left unmatched. This CDR3 spans 16 amino acids. Germline-derived CDR1 and CDR2 are SEHNR and FQNEAQ (reference sequence). The CDR3 region has the DNA TGTGCCAGTGGGACTAGCGGAGCCCGCTTCTACAATGAGCAGTTCTTC. Amino acid sequence: CASGTSGARFYNEQFF.

Many counts were recorded for this clonotype. The rearrangement links TRBV3-1 to TRBJ1-2, with 7 bases identical to TRBD1. The V segment lost 6 bases and the J segment 0 bases; nucleotides outside the gene matches: 7. Germline loops: CDR1 LGHDT, CDR2 YNNKEL (reference sequence). The CDR3 has 15 residues. CDR3 sequence: CASSRDGQANYGYTF. As DNA, the CDR3 is TGTGCCAGCAGTCGGGACGGACAGGCTAACTATGGCTACACCTTC.